This is a list of T cell receptor beta chains from one sample in a study of graft-versus-host responses after intestinal transplantation. Data came from immunoSEQ multiplex PCR; TCRdb stores just in-frame clones and leaves some out. This table has 95,000 to 110,000 clones, 87% appearing once. Their antigens are not known. The material was unstimulated CD4+ T cells sorted from spleen or lymph node cells, obtained before intestinal transplant. The source is a human donor who received an intestinal transplant. Both conserved end residues are part of each CDR3.

cdr3_aa	j_call	v_call
CASSYSSGGYNEQFF	TRBJ2-1	TRBV6-6
CASSRSSYEQYF	TRBJ2-7	TRBV2
CASSLYLTSPNTGELFF	TRBJ2-2	TRBV5-1
CASSQSRTSGRGLAKNIQYF	TRBJ2-4	TRBV4-2
CSAQGLEGSYEQYF	TRBJ2-7	TRBV29-1
CASSLKIMDRLAGNTEAFF	TRBJ1-1	TRBV5-1
CASSQDNFVGQVVGYTF	TRBJ1-2	TRBV14
CASSFGGPNQPQHF	TRBJ1-5	TRBV7-2
CASSWTSGGAKDTQYF	TRBJ2-3	TRBV5-4
CASSYSGATNEKLFF	TRBJ1-4	TRBV6-5
CASSDSNRGRRVKNIQYF	TRBJ2-4	TRBV6-4
CASTGFYEQYF	TRBJ2-7	TRBV6-1
CASSQQVGANVLTF	TRBJ2-6	TRBV4-1
CASSEQALPGYTF	TRBJ1-2	TRBV6-5
CASITSWGRRDTQYF	TRBJ2-3	TRBV28
CASSYLTLGQETQYF	TRBJ2-5	TRBV6-5
CASSEAARTTDTQYF	TRBJ2-3	TRBV10-1
CASRTGNQPQHF	TRBJ1-5	TRBV10-2
CASSPGDRDKNIQYF	TRBJ2-4	TRBV6-6
CASRPVAGGPGELFF	TRBJ2-2	TRBV27
CASSLVRPLSNEQYF	TRBJ2-7	TRBV11-2
CASSPGTGLYQPQHF	TRBJ1-5	TRBV18
CASSQLAGGPEQFF	TRBJ2-1	TRBV4-1
CASSLRGGSSYNEQFF	TRBJ2-1	TRBV7-3
CASSTSLWASRGYTF	TRBJ1-2	TRBV6-6
CASGGPGQGTVAGEQYF	TRBJ2-7	TRBV7-9
CASSKQTGDEQYF	TRBJ2-7	TRBV5-5
CASRPQGTSGNTIYF	TRBJ1-3	TRBV7-2
CASSPVFGASPQETQYF	TRBJ2-5	TRBV28
CASRPLPGSSGYTF	TRBJ1-2	TRBV6-5
CASIRAPGNTIYF	TRBJ1-3	TRBV10-2
CASSIRERPGNEQFF	TRBJ2-1	TRBV19
CASSPTAGEQYF	TRBJ2-7	TRBV7-9
CASSLGLADTDTQYF	TRBJ2-3	TRBV5-6
CASSLVRTGGNYTF	TRBJ1-2	TRBV7-6
CASSVSGTGFYEQYF	TRBJ2-7	TRBV9
CASSYGSPYEQYF	TRBJ2-7	TRBV6-6
CASEGVQGASAAKNIQYF	TRBJ2-4	TRBV5-5
CASSFKDYRPGNTIYF	TRBJ1-3	TRBV11-2
CASSEFTGGGQPQHF	TRBJ1-5	TRBV10-2
CASSLAGTSGTDTQYF	TRBJ2-3	TRBV7-2
CASSFGLAGGHEQFF	TRBJ2-1	TRBV5-1
CASSPAGARSRGEQYF	TRBJ2-7	TRBV5-4
CASRAGSQETQYF	TRBJ2-5	TRBV7-2
CASSDYSNQPQHF	TRBJ1-5	TRBV6-5